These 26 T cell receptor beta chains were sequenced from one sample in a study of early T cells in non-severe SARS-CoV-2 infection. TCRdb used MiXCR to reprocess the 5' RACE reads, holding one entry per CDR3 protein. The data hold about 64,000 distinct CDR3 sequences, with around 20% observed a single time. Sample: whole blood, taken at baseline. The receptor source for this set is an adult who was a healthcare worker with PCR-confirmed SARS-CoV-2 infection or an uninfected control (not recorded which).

As DNA, the CDR3 is TGTGCCAGCAGTTACGGGCAGGGGGTCGGGGCAGGCTACACCTTC. It encodes CASSYGQGVGAGYTF. The chain combines TRBV6-6 with TRBJ1-2; 7 nucleotides match TRBD1. The V segment lost 2 bases and the J segment 8 bases; nucleotides outside the gene matches: 11. The germline V gene has CDR1 MNHNY and CDR2 SVGAGI (reference sequence). This CDR3 has 15 residues.

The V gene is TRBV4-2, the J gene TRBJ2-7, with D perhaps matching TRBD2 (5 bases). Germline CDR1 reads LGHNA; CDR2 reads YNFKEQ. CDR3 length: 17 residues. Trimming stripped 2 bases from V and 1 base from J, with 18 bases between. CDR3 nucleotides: TGTGCCAGCAGCCAATACCTAGACTACGGGAATTCCTACGAGCAGTACTTC. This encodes CASSQYLDYGNSYEQYF.

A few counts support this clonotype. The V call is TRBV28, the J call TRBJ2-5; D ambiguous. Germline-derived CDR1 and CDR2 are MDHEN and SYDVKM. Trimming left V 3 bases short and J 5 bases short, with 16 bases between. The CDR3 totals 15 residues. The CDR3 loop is CASSFARDDGETQYF. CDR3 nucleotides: TGTGCCAGCAGTTTCGCCCGTGACGACGGGGAGACCCAGTACTTC.

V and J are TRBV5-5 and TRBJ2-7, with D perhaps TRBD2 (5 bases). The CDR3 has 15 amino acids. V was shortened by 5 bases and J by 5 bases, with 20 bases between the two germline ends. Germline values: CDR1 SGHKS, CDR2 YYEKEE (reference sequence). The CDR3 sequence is CASSLGVTASDEQYF. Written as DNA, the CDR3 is TGTGCCAGCAGTCTCGGGGTGACGGCCTCGGACGAGCAGTACTTC. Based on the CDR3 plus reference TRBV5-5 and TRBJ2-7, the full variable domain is DAGVTQSPTHLIKTRGQQVTLRCSPISGHKSVSWYQQVLGQGPQFIFQYYEKEERGRGNFPDRFSARQFPNYSSELNVNALLLGDSALYLCASSLGVTASDEQYFGPGTRLTVT.

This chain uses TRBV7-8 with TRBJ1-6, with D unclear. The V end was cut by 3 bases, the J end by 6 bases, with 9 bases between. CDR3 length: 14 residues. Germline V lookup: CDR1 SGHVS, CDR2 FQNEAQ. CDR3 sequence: CASSFRTVNSPLHF. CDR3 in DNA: TGTGCCAGCAGCTTCAGGACGGTTAATTCACCCCTCCACTTT.

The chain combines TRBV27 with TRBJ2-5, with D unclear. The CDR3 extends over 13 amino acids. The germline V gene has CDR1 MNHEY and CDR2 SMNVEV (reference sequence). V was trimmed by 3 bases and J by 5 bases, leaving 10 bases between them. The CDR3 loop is CASSLWVGETQYF. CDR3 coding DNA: TGTGCCAGCAGTTTGTGGGTCGGGGAGACCCAGTACTTC.

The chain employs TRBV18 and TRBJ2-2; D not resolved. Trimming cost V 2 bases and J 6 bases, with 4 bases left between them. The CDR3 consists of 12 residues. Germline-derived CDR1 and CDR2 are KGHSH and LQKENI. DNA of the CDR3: TGTGCCAGCTCACCAATAGCCGGGGAGCTGTTTTTT. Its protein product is CASSPIAGELFF.

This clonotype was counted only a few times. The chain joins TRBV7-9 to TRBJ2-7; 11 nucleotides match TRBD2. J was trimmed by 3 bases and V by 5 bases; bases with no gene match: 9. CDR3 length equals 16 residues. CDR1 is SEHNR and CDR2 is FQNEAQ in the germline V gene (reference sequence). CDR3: CASSRGVGTSGYEQYF. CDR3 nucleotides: TGTGCCAGCAGCCGGGGGGTCGGGACTAGCGGCTACGAGCAGTACTTC.

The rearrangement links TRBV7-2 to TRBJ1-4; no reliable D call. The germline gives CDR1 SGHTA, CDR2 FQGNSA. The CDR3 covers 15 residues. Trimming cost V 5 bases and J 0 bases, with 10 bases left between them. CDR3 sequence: CASSARQTTNEKLFF. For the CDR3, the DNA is TGTGCCAGCAGCGCTCGACAAACAACTAATGAAAAACTGTTTTTT.

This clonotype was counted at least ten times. This CDR3 reads CASRLLQGGRYEQYF. The CDR3 coding sequence is TGTGCCAGCAGACTTCTACAGGGGGGTAGATACGAGCAGTACTTC. This sequence joins TRBV27 and TRBJ2-7; 8 positions agree with TRBD1. CDR3 length: 15 amino acids. J was trimmed by 4 bases and V by 6 bases; bases with no gene match: 11. In germline, CDR1 is MNHEY, CDR2 SMNVEV (reference sequence).

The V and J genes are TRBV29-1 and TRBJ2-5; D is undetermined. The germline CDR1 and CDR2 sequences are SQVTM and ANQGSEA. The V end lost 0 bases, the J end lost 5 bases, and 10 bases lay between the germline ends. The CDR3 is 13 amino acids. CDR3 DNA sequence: TGCAGCGTTGAAGAGGATCGGTCGGAGACCCAGTACTTC. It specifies CSVEEDRSETQYF.

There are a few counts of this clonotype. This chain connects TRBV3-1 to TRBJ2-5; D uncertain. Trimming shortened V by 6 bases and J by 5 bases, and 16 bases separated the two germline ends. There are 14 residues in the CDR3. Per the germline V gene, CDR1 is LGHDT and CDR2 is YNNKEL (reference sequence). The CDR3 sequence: CASSPSHQRETQYF. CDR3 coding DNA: TGTGCCAGCAGTCCAAGCCATCAGAGGGAGACCCAGTACTTC.

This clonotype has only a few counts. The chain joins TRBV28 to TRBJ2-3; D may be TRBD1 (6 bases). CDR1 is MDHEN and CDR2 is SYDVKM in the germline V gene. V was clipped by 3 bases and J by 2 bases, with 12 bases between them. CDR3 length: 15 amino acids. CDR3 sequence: CASSFVGTITDTQYF. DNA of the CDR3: TGTGCCAGCAGTTTCGTTGGGACAATCACAGATACGCAGTATTTT.

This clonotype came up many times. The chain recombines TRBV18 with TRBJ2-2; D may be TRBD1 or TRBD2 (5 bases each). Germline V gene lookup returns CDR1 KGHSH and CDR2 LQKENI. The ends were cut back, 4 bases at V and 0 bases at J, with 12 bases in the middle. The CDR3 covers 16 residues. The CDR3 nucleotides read TGTGCCAGCTCACGACTTCAGGGACCGAACACCGGGGAGCTGTTTTTT. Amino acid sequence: CASSRLQGPNTGELFF.

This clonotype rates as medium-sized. The chain's CDR3 is CASSQESGEGSGGTYNEQFF. In nucleotides, the CDR3 is TGTGCCAGCAGCCAAGAAAGCGGGGAAGGTTCGGGAGGAACCTACAATGAGCAGTTCTTC. The J gene is TRBJ2-1, the V gene TRBV3-1; 7 nucleotides agree with TRBD2. This CDR3 region has 20 residues. Trimming removed 0 bases from V and 2 bases from J; junction bases left unmatched: 16. CDR1 LGHDT and CDR2 YNNKEL come from the germline V gene (reference sequence).

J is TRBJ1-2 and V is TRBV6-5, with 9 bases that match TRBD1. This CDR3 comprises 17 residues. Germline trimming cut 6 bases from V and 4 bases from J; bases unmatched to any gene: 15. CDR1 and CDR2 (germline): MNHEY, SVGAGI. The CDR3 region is CASSYRTKQGALYGYTF. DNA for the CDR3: TGTGCCAGCAGCTATCGGACGAAACAGGGGGCCCTCTATGGCTACACCTTC.

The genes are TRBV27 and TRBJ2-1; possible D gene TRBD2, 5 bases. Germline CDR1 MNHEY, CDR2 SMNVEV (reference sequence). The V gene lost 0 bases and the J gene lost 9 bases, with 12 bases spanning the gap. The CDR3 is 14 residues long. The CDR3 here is CASSLSSGFGEQFF. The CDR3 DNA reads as TGTGCCAGCAGTTTATCGTCGGGGTTTGGTGAGCAGTTCTTC.

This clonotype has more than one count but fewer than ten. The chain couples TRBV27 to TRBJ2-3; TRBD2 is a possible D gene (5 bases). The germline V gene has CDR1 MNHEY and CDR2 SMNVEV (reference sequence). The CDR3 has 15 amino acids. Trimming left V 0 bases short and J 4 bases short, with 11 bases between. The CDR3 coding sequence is TGTGCCAGCAGTTTATCACGAGGGTTCGCAGATACGCAGTATTTT. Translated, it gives CASSLSRGFADTQYF.

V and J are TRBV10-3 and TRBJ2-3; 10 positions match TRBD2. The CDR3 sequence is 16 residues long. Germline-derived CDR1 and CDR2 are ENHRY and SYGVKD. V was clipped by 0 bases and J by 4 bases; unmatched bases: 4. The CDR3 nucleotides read TGTGCCATCAGTGAGTCAGTAGCGGGGGGCCCAGATACGCAGTATTTT. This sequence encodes CAISESVAGGPDTQYF.

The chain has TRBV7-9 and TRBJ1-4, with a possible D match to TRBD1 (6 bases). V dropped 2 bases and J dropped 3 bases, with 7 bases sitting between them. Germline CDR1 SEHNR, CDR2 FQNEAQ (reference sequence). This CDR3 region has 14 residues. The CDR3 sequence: CASSLRGSNEKLFF. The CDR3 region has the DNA TGTGCCAGCAGCTTAAGGGGGTCTAATGAAAAACTGTTTTTT.

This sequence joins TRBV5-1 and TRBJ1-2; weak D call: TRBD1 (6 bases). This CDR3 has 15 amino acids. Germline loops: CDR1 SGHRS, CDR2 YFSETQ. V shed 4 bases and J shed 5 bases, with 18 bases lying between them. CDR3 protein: CASSVGTNPLYGYTF. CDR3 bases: TGCGCCAGCAGCGTTGGGACAAACCCTCTTTATGGCTACACCTTC. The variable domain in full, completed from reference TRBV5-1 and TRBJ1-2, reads KAGVTQTPRYLIKTRGQQVTLSCSPISGHRSVSWYQQTPGQGLQFLFEYFSETQRNKGNFPGRFSGRQFSNSRSEMNVSTLELGDSALYLCASSVGTNPLYGYTFGSGTRLTVV.

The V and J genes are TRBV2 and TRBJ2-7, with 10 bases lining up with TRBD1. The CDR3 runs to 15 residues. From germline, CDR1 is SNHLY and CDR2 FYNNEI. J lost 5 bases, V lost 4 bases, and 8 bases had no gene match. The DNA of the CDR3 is TGTGCCAGCAGTGGACGGGGGGACAGGGGTCACGAGCAGTACTTC. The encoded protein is CASSGRGDRGHEQYF.

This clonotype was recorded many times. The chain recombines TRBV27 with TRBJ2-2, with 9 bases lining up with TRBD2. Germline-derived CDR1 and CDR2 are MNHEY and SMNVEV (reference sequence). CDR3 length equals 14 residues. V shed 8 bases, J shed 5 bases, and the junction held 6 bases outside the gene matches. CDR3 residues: CASGLAGATGELFF. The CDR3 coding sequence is TGTGCCAGCGGGTTAGCGGGAGCAACCGGGGAGCTGTTTTTT.

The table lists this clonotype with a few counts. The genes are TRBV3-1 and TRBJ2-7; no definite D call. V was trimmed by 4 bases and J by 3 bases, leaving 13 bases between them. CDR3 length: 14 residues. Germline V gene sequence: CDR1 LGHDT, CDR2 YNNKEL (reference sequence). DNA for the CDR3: TGTGCCAGCAGCCCCGGACGGAAGCTCTACGAGCAGTACTTC. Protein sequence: CASSPGRKLYEQYF.

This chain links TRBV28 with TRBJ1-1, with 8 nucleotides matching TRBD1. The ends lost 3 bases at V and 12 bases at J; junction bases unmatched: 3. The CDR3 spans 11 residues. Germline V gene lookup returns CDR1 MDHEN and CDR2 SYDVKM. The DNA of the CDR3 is TGTGCCAGCAGTTTGACAGGGGAAACTTTCTTT. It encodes CASSLTGETFF.

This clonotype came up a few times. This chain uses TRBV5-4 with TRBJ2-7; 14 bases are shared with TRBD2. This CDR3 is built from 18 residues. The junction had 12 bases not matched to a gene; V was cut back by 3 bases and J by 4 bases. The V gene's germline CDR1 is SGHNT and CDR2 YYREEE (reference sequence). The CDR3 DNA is TGTGCCAGCAGCTCTTCGGGGACTAGCGGGAGTAGGGCGTACGAGCAGTACTTC. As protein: CASSSSGTSGSRAYEQYF. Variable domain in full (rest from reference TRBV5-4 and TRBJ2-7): ETGVTQSPTHLIKTRGQQVTLRCSSQSGHNTVSWYQQALGQGPQFIFQYYREEENGRGNFPPRFSGLQFPNYSSELNVNALELDDSALYLCASSSSGTSGSRAYEQYFGPGTRLTVT.